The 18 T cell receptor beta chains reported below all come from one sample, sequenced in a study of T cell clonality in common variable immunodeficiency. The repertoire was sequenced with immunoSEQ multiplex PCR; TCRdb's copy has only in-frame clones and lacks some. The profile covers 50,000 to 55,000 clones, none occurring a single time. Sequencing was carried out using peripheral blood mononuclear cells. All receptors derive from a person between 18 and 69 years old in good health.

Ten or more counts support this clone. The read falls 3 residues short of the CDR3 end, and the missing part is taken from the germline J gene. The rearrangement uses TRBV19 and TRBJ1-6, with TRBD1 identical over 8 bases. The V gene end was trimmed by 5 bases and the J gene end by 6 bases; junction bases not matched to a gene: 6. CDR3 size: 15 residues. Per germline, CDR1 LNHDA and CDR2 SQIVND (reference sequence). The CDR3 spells CASSSRTGLNSPLHF. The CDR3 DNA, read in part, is TGTGCCAGTAGTTCCAGGACAGGGCTTAATTCACCC. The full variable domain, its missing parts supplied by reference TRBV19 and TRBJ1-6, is DGGITQSPKYLFRKEGQNVTLSCEQNLNHDAMYWYRQDPGQGLRLIYYSQIVNDFQKGDIAEGYSVSREKKESFPLTVTSAQKNPTAFYLCASSSRTGLNSPLHFGNGTRLTVT.

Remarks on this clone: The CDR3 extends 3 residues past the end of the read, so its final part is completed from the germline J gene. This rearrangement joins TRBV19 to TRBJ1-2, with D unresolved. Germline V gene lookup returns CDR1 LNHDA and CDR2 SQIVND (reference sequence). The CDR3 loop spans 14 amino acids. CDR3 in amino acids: CASSMAQSGRGYTF. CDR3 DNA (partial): TGTGCCAGTAGTATGGCGCAGTCGGGTCGGGGC.

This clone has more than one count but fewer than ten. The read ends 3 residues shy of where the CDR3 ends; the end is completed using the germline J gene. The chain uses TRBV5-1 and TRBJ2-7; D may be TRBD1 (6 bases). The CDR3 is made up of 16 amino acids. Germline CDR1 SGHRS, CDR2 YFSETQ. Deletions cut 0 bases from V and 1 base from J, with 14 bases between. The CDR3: CASSLGTAERSYEQYF. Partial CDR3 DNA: TGCGCCAGCAGCTTGGGGACAGCCGAGAGGTCCTACGAG.

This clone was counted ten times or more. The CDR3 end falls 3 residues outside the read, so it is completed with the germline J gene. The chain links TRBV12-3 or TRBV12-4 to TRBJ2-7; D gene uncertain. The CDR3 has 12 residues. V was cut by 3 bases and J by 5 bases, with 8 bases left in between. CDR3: CASSFSVHEQYF. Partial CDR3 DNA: TGTGCCAGCAGTTTCTCGGTTCACGAG.

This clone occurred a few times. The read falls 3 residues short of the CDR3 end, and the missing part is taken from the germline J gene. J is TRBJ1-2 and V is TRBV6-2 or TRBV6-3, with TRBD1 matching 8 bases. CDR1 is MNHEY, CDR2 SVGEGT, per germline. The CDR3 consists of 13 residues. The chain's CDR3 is CASRLGQAYDYTF. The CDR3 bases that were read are TGTGCCAGCAGATTGGGACAGGCCTACGAC.

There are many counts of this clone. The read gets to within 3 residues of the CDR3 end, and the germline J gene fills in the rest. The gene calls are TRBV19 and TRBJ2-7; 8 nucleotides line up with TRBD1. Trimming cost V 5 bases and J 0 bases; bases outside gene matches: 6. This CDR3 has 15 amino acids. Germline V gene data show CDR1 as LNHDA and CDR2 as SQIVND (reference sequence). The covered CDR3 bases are TGTGCCAGTAGTGCCGGGACAGGTGACTCCTACGAG. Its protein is CASSAGTGDSYE. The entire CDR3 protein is CASSAGTGDSYEQYF.

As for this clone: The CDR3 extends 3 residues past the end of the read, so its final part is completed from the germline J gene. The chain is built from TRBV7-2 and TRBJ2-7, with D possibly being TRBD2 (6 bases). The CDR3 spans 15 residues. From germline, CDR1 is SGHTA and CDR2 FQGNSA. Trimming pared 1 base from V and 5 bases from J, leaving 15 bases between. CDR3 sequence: CASSLGLGGGHEQYF. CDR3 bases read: TGTGCCAGCAGCTTAGGTCTGGGGGGAGGCCACGAG.

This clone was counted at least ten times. The CDR3 loop is CASRLGLRYEQYF. The CDR3 bases that were read are TGTGCCAGCAGACTGGGACTCAGATACGAG. This rearrangement joins TRBV5-5 to TRBJ2-7; TRBD2 is a possible D gene (6 bases). The read finishes 3 residues shy of the CDR3 end, and the germline J gene is used to complete it. V gave up 5 bases and J gave up 4 bases, with 13 bases separating them. CDR3 size: 13 residues. Per the germline V gene, CDR1 is SGHKS and CDR2 is YYEKEE (reference sequence).

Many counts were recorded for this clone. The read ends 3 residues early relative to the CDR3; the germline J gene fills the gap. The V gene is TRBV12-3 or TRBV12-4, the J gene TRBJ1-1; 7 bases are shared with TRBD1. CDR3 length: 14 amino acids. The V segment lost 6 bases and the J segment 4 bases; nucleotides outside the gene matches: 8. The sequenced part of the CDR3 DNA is TGTGCCAGCAGCAACCCCCCAGGGGGCACTGAA. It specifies CASSNPPGGTE. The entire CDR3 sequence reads CASSNPPGGTEAFF.

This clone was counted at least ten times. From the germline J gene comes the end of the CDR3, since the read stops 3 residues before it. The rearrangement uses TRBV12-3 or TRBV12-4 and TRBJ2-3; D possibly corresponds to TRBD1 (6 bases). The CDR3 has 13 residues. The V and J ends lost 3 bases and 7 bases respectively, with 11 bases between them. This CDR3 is CASSFQQGNTQYF. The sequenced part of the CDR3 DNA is TGTGCCAGCAGTTTTCAACAGGGTAATACG.

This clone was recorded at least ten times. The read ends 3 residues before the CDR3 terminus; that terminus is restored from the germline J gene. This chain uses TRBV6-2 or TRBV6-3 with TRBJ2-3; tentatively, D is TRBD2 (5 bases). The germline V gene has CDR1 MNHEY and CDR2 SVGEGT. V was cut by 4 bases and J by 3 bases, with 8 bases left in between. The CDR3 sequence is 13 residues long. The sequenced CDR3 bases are TGTGCCAGCAGTTTTCAGCGGACAGATACG. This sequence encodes CASSFQRTDT. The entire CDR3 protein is CASSFQRTDTQYF.

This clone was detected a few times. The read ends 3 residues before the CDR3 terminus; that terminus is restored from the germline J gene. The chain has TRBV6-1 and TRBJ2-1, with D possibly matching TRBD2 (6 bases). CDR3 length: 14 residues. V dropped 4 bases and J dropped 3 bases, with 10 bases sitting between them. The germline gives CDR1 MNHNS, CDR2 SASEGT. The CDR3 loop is CASSVAGFYNEQFF. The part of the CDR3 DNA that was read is TGTGCCAGCAGTGTTGCGGGGTTCTACAATGAG.

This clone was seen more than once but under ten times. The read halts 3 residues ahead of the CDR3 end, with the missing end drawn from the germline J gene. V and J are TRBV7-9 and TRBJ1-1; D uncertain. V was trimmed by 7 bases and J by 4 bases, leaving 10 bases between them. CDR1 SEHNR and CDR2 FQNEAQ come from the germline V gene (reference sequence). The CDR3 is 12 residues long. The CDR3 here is CASTKTATEAFF. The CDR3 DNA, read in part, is TGTGCCAGCACAAAGACTGCCACTGAA.

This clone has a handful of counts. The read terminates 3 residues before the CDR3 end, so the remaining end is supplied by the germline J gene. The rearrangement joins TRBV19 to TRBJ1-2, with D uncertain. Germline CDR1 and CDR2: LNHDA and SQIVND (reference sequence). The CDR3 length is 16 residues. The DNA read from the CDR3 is TGTGCCAGTAGTATAGCCAGCGGGAGCTCCTACAATGAC. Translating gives CASSIASGSSYND. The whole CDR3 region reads CASSIASGSSYNDYTF.

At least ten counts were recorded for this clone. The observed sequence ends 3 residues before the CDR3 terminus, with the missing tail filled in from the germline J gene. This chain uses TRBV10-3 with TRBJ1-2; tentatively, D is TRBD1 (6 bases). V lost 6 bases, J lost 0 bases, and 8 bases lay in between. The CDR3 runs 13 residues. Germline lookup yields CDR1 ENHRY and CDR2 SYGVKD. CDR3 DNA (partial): TGTGCCATCAGACAGGGAGCTAACTATGGC. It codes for CAIRQGANYG. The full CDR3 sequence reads CAIRQGANYGYTF.

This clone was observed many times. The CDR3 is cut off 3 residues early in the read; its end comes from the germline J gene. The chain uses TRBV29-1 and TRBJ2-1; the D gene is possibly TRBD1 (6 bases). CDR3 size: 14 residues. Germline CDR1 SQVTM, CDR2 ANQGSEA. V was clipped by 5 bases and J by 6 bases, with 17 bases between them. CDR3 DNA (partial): TGCAGCGTTTCAGTAGCAGGGGCAACCAATGAG. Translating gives CSVSVAGATNE. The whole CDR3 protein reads CSVSVAGATNEQFF.

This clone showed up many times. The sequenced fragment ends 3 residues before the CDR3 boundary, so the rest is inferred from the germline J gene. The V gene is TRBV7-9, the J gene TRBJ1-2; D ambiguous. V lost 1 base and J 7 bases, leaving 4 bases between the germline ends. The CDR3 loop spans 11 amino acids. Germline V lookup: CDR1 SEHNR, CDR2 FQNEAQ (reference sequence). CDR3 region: CASSLEGGYTF. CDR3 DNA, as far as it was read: TGTGCCAGCAGCTTAGAAGGTGGC.

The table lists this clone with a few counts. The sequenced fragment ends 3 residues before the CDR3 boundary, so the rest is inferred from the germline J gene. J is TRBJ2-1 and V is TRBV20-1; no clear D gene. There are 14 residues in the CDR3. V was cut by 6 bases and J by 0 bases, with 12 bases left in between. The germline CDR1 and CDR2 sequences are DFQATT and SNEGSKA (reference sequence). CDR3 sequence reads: CSAPGPNSYNEQFF. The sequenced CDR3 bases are TGCAGTGCCCCAGGCCCTAACTCCTACAATGAG.